This TCR beta chain was sequenced for a study of T cell changes during pregnancy in multiple sclerosis. The repertoire was sequenced with immunoSEQ multiplex PCR; TCRdb's copy has only in-frame clones and lacks some. Here the sample spans more than 55,000 clones, approximately 91% being singletons. Germline V lookup: CDR1 SGDLS, CDR2 YYNGEE. This CDR3 has 15 amino acids. V lost 5 bases to trimming and J lost 4 bases; unmatched junction nucleotides: 5. This receptor was identified in a female donor with multiple sclerosis, enrolled in a pregnancy study. The chain links TRBV9 to TRBJ1-5; 11 bases map to TRBD1. The sequencing here drew on peripheral blood, taken after pregnancy. The CDR3 DNA is TGTGCCAGCAGTGCCGGGACAGGGGGTAATCAGCCCCAGCATTTT. Translation: CASSAGTGGNQPQHF.